The text below deals with one T cell receptor (beta chain). Its antigen is not known. The sample comes from a study of T cells expressing NK-cell markers. Study details: Repertoires of TCR beta were obtained from T cells sorted as CD3+CD56+NKG2C+, CD3+CD56+NKG2C- and CD3+CD56-NKG2C+. The authors sequenced eight donors, of whom seven were HCMV-seropositive and one was seronegative. General observations from the study: The contribution of dominant NKG2C+ clonotypes to CD8+ T cells in about 6 donors was 1.0-7.0%.

TCRdb reprocessed the 5' RACE reads and stores each CDR3 protein as one record, lacking DNA. The sample's table shows about 460,000 distinct CDR3 sequences. Germline V gene sequence: CDR1 SGHKS, CDR2 YYEKEE (reference sequence). CDR3 size: 15 residues. The sample comprised blood T cells: a sorted CD56 or NKG2C T cell subset, CD4+ or CD8+ T cells, or bulk PBMC T cells (not recorded which). V is TRBV5-5 and J is TRBJ1-3. This TCR derives from a woman aged 50 to 65 in good health. The CDR3 sequence: CASSLEGVAGNTIYF.